This entry describes one T cell receptor (beta chain). What it binds is unknown. Researchers ran the PCR with 60 Vbeta and 13 Jbeta primers. Data came from immunoSEQ multiplex PCR; TCRdb stores just in-frame clones and leaves some out. The table lists fewer than 130,000 clones, 79% of them singletons. Trimming removed 1 base from V and 5 bases from J, with 7 bases in between. This CDR3 spans 12 amino acids. CDR1 and CDR2 (germline): SQVTM, ANQGSEA. The data are from a study of cytomegalovirus exposure and HLA in healthy donors. Study summary: Drawn from HLA-typed donors, 80 million to 95 million unique TCRs were held in an early data release. Study conclusions and caveats: Earlier results showed most TCR beta V segments being productive about 87% or about 30% of the time. Upon later analysis, HLA-associated TCR beta chains proved more clonally expanded than other, equally common chains.

The sample consisted of PBMCs. The receptor was derived from a woman aged 40 to 50 in good health and CMV-seronegative. The rearrangement joins TRBV29-1 to TRBJ2-3, with TRBD1 as a possible D gene (5 bases). The CDR3 region is CSVEVQGDTQYF. CDR3 bases: TGCAGCGTTGAAGTCCAGGGAGATACGCAGTATTTT.